This TCR beta chain was observed in a study of T cell responses to AZD1222 COVID-19 vaccine. On the study more broadly: The study pooled second doses at about 4 or about 12 weeks.

As concerns this clone: Its antigen is unidentified.

The study, taken as a whole, reports: Close to half of all spike-specific TCRs reportedly target regions of the variants that are unmutated. All repertoire sampling was performed exclusively after the peak T cell response. Only five or six individuals given AZD1222 were seropositive at baseline.

Generated by immunoSEQ multiplex PCR, the TCRdb table keeps only in-frame clones and is missing some. The sample lists around 150,000 clones; approximately 92% were seen once. The CDR3 totals 15 residues. V lost 0 bases and J lost 1, with 10 bases in between. CDR1 is LGHNA, CDR2 YNFKEQ, per germline. The source was peripheral blood, collected on day 0 of AZD1222 vaccination. The gene calls are TRBV4-2 and TRBJ2-7; D is possibly TRBD1 (5 bases). The clonotype comes from an adult in good health. Here the CDR3 DNA reads TGTGCCAGCAGCCAAGATTTTGCAGGGTCCTACGAGCAGTACTTC. This codes for CASSQDFAGSYEQYF.